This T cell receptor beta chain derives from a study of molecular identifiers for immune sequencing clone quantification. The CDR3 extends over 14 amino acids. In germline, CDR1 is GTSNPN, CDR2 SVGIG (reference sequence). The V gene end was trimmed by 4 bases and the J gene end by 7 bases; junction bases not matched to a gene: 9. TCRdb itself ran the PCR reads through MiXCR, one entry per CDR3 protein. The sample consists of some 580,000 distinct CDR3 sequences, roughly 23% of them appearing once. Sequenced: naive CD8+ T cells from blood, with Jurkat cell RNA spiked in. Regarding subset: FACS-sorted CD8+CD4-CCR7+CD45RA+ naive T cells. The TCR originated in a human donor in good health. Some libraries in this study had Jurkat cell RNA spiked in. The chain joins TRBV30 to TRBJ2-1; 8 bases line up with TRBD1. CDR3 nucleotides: TGTGCCTGGAACATGGGGCAGGGGGCGAATGAGCAGTTCTTC. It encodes CAWNMGQGANEQFF.